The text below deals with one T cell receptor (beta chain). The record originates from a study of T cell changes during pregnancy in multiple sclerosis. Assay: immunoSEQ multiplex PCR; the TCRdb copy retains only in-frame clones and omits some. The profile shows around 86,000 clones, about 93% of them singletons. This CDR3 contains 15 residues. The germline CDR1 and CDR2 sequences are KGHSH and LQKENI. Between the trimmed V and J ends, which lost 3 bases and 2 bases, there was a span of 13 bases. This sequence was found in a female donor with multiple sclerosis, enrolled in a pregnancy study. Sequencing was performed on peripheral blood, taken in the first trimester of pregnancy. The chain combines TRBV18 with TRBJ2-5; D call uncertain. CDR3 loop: CASSPILQVQETQYF. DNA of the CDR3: TGTGCCAGCTCACCCATCCTCCAGGTACAAGAGACCCAGTACTTC.